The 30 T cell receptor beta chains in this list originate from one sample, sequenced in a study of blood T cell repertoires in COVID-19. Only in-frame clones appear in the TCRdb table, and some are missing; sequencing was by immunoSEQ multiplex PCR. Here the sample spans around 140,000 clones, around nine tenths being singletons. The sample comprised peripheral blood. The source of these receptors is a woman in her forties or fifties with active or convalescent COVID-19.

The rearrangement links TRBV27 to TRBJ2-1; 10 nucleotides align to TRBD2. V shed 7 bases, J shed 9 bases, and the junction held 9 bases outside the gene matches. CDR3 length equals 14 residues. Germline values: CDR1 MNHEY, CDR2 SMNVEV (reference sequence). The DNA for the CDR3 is TGTGCCAGCAAGATAGCGGGAGGAATCAGTGAGCAGTTCTTC. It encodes CASKIAGGISEQFF.

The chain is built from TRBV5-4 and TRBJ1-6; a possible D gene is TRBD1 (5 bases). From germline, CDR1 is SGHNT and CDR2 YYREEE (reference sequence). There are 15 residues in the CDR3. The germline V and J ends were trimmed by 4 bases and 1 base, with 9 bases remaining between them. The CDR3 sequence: CASSPGFSYNSPLHF. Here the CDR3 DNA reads TGTGCCAGCAGCCCAGGGTTTTCCTATAATTCACCCCTCCACTTT.

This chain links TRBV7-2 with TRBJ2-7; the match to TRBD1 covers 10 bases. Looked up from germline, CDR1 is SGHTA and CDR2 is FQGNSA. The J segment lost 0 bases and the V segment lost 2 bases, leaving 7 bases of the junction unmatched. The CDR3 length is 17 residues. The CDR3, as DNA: TGTGCCAGCAGCTTACGGACAGGGGGAACCCTCTCCTACGAGCAGTACTTC. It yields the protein CASSLRTGGTLSYEQYF.

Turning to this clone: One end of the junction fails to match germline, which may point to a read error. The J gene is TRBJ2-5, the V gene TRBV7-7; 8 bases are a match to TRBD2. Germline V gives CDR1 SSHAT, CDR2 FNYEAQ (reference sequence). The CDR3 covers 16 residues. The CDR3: CASNPTLSGSSETQYF. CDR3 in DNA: TGTGCTAGCAACCCCACTTTGAGCGGGAGCTCAGAGACCCAGTACTTC.

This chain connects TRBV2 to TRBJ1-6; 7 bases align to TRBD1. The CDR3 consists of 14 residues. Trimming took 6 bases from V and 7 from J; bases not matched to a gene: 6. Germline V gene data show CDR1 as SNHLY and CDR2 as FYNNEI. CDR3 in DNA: TGTGCCAGCAGCCTCAACAGGGGAAATTCACCCCTCCACTTT. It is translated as CASSLNRGNSPLHF.

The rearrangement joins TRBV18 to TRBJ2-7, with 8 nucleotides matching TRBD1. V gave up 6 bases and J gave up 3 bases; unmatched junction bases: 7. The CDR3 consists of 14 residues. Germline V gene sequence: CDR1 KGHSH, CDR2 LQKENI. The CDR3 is CASSPPGGSYEQYF. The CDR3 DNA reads TGTGCCAGCTCCCCGCCAGGGGGCAGCTACGAGCAGTACTTC.

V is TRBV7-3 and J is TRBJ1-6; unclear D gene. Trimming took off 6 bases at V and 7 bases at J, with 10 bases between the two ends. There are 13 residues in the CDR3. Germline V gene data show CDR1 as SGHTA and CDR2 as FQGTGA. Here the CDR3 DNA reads TGTGCCAGCAGTTTAGCGACAAATTCACCCCTCCACTTT. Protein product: CASSLATNSPLHF.

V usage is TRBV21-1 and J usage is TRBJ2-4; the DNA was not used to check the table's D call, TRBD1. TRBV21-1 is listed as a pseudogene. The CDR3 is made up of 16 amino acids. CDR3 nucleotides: TGTGCCAGCAGCAAAGCGCGCAGACAGGCCAAAAACATTCAGTACTTC. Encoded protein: CASSKARRQAKNIQYF.

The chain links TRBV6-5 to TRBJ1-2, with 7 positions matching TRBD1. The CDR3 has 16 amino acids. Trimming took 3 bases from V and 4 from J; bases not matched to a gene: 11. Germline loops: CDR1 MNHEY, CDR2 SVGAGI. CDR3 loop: CASSYLVGTALYGYTF. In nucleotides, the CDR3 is TGTGCCAGCAGTTATTTGGTGGGGACAGCTCTCTATGGCTACACCTTC.

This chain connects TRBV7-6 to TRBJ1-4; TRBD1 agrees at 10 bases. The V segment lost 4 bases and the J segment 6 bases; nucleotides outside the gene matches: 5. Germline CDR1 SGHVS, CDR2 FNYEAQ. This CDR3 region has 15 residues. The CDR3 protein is CASSSRQGADEKLFF. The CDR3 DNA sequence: TGTGCCAGCAGCTCTCGACAGGGGGCGGATGAAAAACTGTTTTTT.

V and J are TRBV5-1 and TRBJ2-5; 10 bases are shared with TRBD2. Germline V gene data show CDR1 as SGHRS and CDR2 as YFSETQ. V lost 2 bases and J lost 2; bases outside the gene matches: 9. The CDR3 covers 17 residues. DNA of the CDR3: TGCGCCAGCAGCTTCAGCGGGGGGGCTTTGTGGCAAGAGACCCAGTACTTC. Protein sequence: CASSFSGGALWQETQYF.

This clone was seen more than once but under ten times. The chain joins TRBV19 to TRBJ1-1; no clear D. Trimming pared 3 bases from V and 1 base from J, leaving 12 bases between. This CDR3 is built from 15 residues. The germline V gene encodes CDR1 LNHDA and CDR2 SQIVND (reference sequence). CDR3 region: CASSMGPGRNTEAFF. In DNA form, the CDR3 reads TGTGCCAGTAGTATGGGTCCGGGGAGGAACACTGAAGCTTTCTTT.

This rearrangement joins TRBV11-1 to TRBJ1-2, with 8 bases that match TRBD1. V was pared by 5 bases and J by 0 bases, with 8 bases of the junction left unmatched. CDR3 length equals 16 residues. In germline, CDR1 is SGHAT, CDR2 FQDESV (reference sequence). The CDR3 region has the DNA TGTGCCAGCAGCACTGGACAGGGCCCGACTAACTATGGCTACACCTTC. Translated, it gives CASSTGQGPTNYGYTF.

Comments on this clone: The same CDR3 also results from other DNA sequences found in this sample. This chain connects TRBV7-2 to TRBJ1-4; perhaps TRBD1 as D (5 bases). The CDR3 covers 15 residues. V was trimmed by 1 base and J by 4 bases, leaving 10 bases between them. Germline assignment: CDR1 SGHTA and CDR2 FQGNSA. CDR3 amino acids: CASSLGGGSNEKLFF. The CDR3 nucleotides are TGTGCCAGCAGCTTAGGCGGGGGGAGTAATGAAAAACTGTTTTTT.

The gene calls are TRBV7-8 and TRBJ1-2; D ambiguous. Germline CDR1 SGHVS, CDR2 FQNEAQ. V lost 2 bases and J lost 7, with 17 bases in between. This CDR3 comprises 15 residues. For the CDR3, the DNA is TGTGCCAGCAGCTTAAATGGTGTTAGTTCTTTTGGCTACACCTTC. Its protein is CASSLNGVSSFGYTF.

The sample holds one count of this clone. Here the CDR3 DNA reads TGCGCCAGCACGGGACTAGCGGCTTACACCGGGGAGCTGTTTTTT. This translates into CASTGLAAYTGELFF. The chain links TRBV5-1 to TRBJ2-2; 11 positions agree with TRBD2. Germline V gene data show CDR1 as SGHRS and CDR2 as YFSETQ. V shed 6 bases and J 3 bases; nucleotides not matched to a gene: 4. The CDR3 runs to 15 residues.

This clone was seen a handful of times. The CDR3 reads CASSLSRGAYEQYF. The DNA of the CDR3 is TGTGCCAGCAGTTTATCCAGGGGGGCCTACGAGCAGTACTTC. V is TRBV27 and J is TRBJ2-7; tentatively, D is TRBD1 (7 bases). V was shortened by 0 bases and J by 2 bases, with 8 bases between the two germline ends. Germline V gene data show CDR1 as MNHEY and CDR2 as SMNVEV (reference sequence). This CDR3 region has 14 residues.

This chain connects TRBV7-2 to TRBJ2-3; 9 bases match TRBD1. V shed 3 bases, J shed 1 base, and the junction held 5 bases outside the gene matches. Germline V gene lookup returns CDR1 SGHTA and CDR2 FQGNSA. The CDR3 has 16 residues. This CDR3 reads CASSLGTGRGTDTQYF. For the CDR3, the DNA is TGTGCCAGCAGCTTGGGGACAGGGCGAGGCACAGATACGCAGTATTTT.

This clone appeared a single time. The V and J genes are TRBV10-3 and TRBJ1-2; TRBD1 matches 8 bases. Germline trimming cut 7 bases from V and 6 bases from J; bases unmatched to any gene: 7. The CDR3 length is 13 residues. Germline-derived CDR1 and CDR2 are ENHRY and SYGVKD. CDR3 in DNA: TGTGCCATCAAGGACAGGGAGTTCGATGGCTACACCTTC. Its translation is CAIKDREFDGYTF.

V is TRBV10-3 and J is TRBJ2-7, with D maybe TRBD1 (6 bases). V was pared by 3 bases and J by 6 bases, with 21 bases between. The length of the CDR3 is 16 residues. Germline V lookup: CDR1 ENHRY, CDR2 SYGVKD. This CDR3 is CAISDTPGQRGGEQYF. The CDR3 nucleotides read TGTGCCATCAGTGACACCCCGGGACAAAGAGGTGGCGAGCAGTACTTC.

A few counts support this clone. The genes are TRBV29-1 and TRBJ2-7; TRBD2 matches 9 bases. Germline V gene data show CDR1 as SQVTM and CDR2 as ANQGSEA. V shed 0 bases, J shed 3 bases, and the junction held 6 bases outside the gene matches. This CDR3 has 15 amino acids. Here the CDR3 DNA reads TGCAGCGTTGAAGAGTCGGCGGGAGGGGACTACGAGCAGTACTTC. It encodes CSVEESAGGDYEQYF.

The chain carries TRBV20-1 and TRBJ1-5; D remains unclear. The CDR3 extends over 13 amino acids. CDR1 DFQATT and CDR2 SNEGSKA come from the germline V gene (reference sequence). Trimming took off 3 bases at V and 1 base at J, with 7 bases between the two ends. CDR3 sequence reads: CSASSGSNQPQHF. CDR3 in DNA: TGCAGTGCTAGTTCCGGGAGCAATCAGCCCCAGCATTTT.

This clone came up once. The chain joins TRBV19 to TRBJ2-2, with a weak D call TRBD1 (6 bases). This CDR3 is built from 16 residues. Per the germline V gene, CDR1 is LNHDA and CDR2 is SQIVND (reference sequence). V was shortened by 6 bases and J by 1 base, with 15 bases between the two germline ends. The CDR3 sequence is CASSPADSGNTGELFF. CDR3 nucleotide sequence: TGTGCCAGTAGCCCTGCGGACAGTGGGAACACCGGGGAGCTGTTTTTT.

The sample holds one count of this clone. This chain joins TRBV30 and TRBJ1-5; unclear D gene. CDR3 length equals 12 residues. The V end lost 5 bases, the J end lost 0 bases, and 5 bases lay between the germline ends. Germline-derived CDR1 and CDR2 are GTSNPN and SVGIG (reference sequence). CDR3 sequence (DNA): TGTGCCTGGCCCTATAGCAATCAGCCCCAGCATTTT. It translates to CAWPYSNQPQHF. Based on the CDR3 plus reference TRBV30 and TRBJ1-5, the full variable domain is SQTIHQWPATLVQPVGSPLSLECTVEGTSNPNLYWYRQAAGRGLQLLFYSVGIGQISSEVPQNLSASRPQDRQFILSSKKLLLSDSGFYLCAWPYSNQPQHFGDGTRLSIL.

Here the CDR3 reads CASSQRKQGSYEQYF. The CDR3 nucleotides read TGCGCCAGCAGCCAACGCAAACAGGGCTCCTACGAGCAGTACTTC. The chain recombines TRBV4-1 with TRBJ2-7, with D possibly being TRBD1 (6 bases). Germline loops: CDR1 MGHRA, CDR2 YSYEKL. CDR3 length equals 15 residues. The V gene lost 2 bases and the J gene lost 0 bases, with 11 bases spanning the gap.

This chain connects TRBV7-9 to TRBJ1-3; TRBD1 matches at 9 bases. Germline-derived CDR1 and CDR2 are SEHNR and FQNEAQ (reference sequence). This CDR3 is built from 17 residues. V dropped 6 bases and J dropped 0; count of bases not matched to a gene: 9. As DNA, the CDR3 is TGTGCCAGCAGTAACCCCGGGACAGGGTACTCTGGAAACACCATATATTTT. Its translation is CASSNPGTGYSGNTIYF. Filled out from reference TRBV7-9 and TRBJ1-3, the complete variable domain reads DTGVSQNPRHKITKRGQNVTFRCDPISEHNRLYWYRQTLGQGPEFLTYFQNEAQLEKSRLLSDRFSAERPKGSFSTLEIQRTEQGDSAMYLCASSNPGTGYSGNTIYFGEGSWLTVV.

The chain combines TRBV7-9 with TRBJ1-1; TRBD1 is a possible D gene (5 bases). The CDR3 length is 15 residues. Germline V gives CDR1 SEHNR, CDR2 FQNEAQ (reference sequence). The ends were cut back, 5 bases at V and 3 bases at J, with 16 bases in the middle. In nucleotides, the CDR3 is TGTGCCAGCAGCCCCCAGGGAAAGAGTCACACTGAAGCTTTCTTT. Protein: CASSPQGKSHTEAFF.

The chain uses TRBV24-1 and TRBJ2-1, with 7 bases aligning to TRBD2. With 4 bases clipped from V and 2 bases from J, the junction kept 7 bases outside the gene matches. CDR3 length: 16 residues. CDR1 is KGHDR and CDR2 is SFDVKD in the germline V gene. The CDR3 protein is CATSEASSGAYNEQFF. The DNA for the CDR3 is TGTGCCACCAGTGAGGCATCCAGCGGGGCCTACAATGAGCAGTTCTTC.

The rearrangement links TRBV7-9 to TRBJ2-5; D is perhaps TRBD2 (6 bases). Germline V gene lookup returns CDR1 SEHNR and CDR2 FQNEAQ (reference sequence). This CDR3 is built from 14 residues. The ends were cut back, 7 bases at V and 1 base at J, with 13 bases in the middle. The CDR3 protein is CASTQLLAQETQYF. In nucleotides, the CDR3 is TGTGCCAGCACCCAATTACTAGCCCAAGAGACCCAGTACTTC.

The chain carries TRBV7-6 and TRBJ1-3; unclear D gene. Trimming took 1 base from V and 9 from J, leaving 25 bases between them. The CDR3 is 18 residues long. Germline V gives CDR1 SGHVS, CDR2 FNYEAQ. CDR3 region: CASSLEAEGHLGRSTIYF. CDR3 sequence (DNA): TGTGCCAGCAGCTTAGAGGCCGAGGGCCACCTCGGCAGAAGCACCATATATTTT.